Presented here are 23 T cell receptor beta chains from one specimen sequenced in a study of molecular identifiers for immune sequencing clone quantification. One entry per CDR3 protein, called by TCRdb with MiXCR from the PCR reads. This table holds around 300,000 distinct CDR3 sequences, roughly 23% found once. The sequencing input was naive CD8+ T cells from blood, with Jurkat cell RNA spiked in. Sample subset: FACS-sorted CD8+CD4-CCR7+CD45RA+ naive T cells. These receptors were taken from a human donor in good health. Some libraries in this study had Jurkat cell RNA spiked in.

The V and J genes are TRBV21-1 and TRBJ2-5; the D segment call TRBD1 is taken from the table without a DNA check. TRBV21-1 is termed a pseudogene. This CDR3 contains 15 residues. The CDR3 protein is CASTPRGPSQETQYF. CDR3 bases: TGTGCCAGCACACCTAGGGGGCCGTCACAAGAGACCCAGTACTTC.

This clonotype was found many times. V and J are TRBV5-5 and TRBJ2-7; D possibly corresponds to TRBD2 (5 bases). Trimming removed 4 bases from V and 3 bases from J, with 20 bases in between. The V gene's germline CDR1 is SGHKS and CDR2 YYEKEE (reference sequence). The CDR3 is made up of 16 amino acids. CDR3 nucleotides: TGTGCCAGCAGCCGCGCCCCTGGACTCGGAGGCTACGAGCAGTACTTC. Protein product: CASSRAPGLGGYEQYF. Full variable domain (rest looked up from reference TRBV5-5 and TRBJ2-7): DAGVTQSPTHLIKTRGQQVTLRCSPISGHKSVSWYQQVLGQGPQFIFQYYEKEERGRGNFPDRFSARQFPNYSSELNVNALLLGDSALYLCASSRAPGLGGYEQYFGPGTRLTVT.

A word on this clonotype: A read error is possible here, since a much larger clone lies one base away. This sequence joins TRBV2 and TRBJ2-2, with 9 nucleotides matching TRBD2. CDR3 length: 16 residues. Germline V gene sequence: CDR1 SNHLY, CDR2 FYNNEI. The CDR3 protein is CARSAGAGGFTGELFF. In DNA, the CDR3 is TGTGCCAGAAGTGCAGGAGCGGGGGGTTTCACCGGGGAGCTGTTTTTT.

This clonotype was observed a single time. This rearrangement joins TRBV4-2 to TRBJ2-7; 12 nucleotides match TRBD2. The V segment lost 0 bases and the J segment 4 bases; nucleotides outside the gene matches: 7. This CDR3 has 17 residues. Germline V gene data show CDR1 as LGHNA and CDR2 as YNFKEQ. The CDR3 loop is CASSQEHRTSGIYEQYF. The CDR3 bases are TGTGCCAGCAGCCAAGAGCACAGGACTAGCGGGATTTACGAGCAGTACTTC.

The table lists this clonotype with a few counts. The chain employs TRBV6-2 or TRBV6-3 and TRBJ2-1; 7 nucleotides line up with TRBD2. CDR1 and CDR2 (germline): MNHEY, SVGEGT. V lost 2 bases, J lost 4 bases, and 5 bases stayed unmatched. CDR3 length equals 15 residues. Here the CDR3 DNA reads TGTGCCAGCAGTTACACCGGGGGGTATTACAATGAGCAGTTCTTC. This sequence encodes CASSYTGGYYNEQFF.

Concerning this clonotype itself: One junction end does not reproduce the germline sequence, and a read error may be involved. This chain joins TRBV6-2 or TRBV6-3 and TRBJ2-6; possibly TRBD1 or TRBD2 for D (6 bases each). In germline, CDR1 is MNHEY, CDR2 SVGEGT. The CDR3 is made up of 16 amino acids. As DNA, the CDR3 is TGTGCCAGCAGCTTGGGCCGATTGTCGGGGGCCAACGTCCCGACTTTC. Its protein is CASSLGRLSGANVPTF.

Turning to this clonotype: One base away lies a much larger clone, so this may be a sequencing read error. The V call is TRBV6-2 or TRBV6-3, the J call TRBJ2-5; a possible D gene is TRBD2 (7 bases). Germline V gene data show CDR1 as MNHEY and CDR2 as SVGEGT. This CDR3 region has 14 residues. The CDR3 loop reads CASSQSAGAEPQYF. The CDR3 coding sequence is TGTGCCAGCAGCCAATCCGCGGGGGCAGAGCCCCAGTACTTC.

This clonotype occurred many times. The chain couples TRBV4-2 to TRBJ2-7; 9 bases line up with TRBD2. V dropped 4 bases and J dropped 4; count of bases not matched to a gene: 8. Germline-derived CDR1 and CDR2 are LGHNA and YNFKEQ. This CDR3 spans 15 amino acids. CDR3 DNA: TGTGCCAGCAGCCCCCGGGTAGCGGGAGTTTACGAGCAGTACTTC. Its translation: CASSPRVAGVYEQYF.

The chain couples TRBV24-1 to TRBJ2-1; 8 nucleotides agree with TRBD1. V shed 0 bases and J 12 bases; nucleotides not matched to a gene: 6. Germline CDR1 reads KGHDR; CDR2 reads SFDVKD. This CDR3 comprises 14 residues. This CDR3 reads CATSDLTGGSGQFF. The CDR3 bases are TGTGCCACCAGTGATTTGACAGGGGGATCTGGGCAGTTCTTC.

This clonotype was observed a handful of times. The rearrangement uses TRBV7-6 and TRBJ2-2, with 10 bases lining up with TRBD1. Germline V CDR1 and CDR2: SGHVS, FNYEAQ. The CDR3 has 16 residues. Trimming removed 4 bases from V and 2 bases from J; junction bases left unmatched: 4. CDR3 protein: CASSSATGGNTGELFF. Here the CDR3 DNA reads TGTGCCAGCAGCTCAGCGACAGGGGGCAACACCGGGGAGCTGTTTTTT.

On this clonotype: This clone may be a read error of a much larger clone one base away. V usage is TRBV21-1 and J usage is TRBJ2-4; the table's D call of TRBD1 was not tested on the DNA. TRBV21-1 is assigned pseudogene status. The CDR3 spans 17 residues. The CDR3, as DNA: TGTGCCAGCAGCAAAGGAGCAGGGGGCTTTGCCAAAAACATTCAGCACTTC. It specifies CASSKGAGGFAKNIQHF.

Only a few counts were recorded for this clonotype. The chain is built from TRBV13 and TRBJ2-5; D call uncertain. CDR1 and CDR2 from the germline V gene are PRHDT and FYEKMQ (reference sequence). CDR3 length equals 14 residues. V shed 1 base and J shed 4 bases, with 10 bases lying between them. The CDR3 sequence: CASSLAAPPETQYF. The CDR3 DNA is TGTGCCAGCAGCTTAGCCGCACCGCCAGAGACCCAGTACTTC.

V is TRBV5-1 and J is TRBJ2-3, with TRBD1 as a possible D gene (6 bases). The germline V and J ends were trimmed by 7 bases and 2 bases, with 17 bases remaining between them. Germline assignment: CDR1 SGHRS and CDR2 YFSETQ. This CDR3 has 15 amino acids. In nucleotides, the CDR3 is TGCGCCAGCGGGCTTACCGGACAGACCACAGATACGCAGTATTTT. As protein: CASGLTGQTTDTQYF.

This clonotype has a handful of counts. This chain uses TRBV12-3 or TRBV12-4 with TRBJ1-1; 7 positions agree with TRBD1. V lost 3 bases, J lost 0 bases, and 7 bases stayed unmatched. The CDR3 has 16 residues. The CDR3 bases are TGTGCCAGCAGTTTCCTCCGGGACAGCATGAACACTGAAGCTTTCTTT. It specifies CASSFLRDSMNTEAFF.

On this clonotype: This may come from a read error, since a much larger clone is one base off. The V and J genes are TRBV20-1 and TRBJ1-5; D is perhaps TRBD1 (5 bases). The CDR3 length is 16 residues. Germline V gene data show CDR1 as DFQATT and CDR2 as SNEGSKA (reference sequence). V was shortened by 0 bases and J by 6 bases, with 18 bases between the two germline ends. CDR3: CSARDPAGRVGQPQHF. In nucleotides, the CDR3 is TGCAGTGCTAGAGATCCGGCAGGGAGAGTCGGTCAGCCCCAGCATTTT.

This clonotype was observed many times. V usage is TRBV29-1 and J usage is TRBJ1-1; D unresolved. The V end was cut by 4 bases, the J end by 1 base, with 13 bases between. The CDR3 has 14 amino acids. Germline assignment: CDR1 SQVTM and CDR2 ANQGSEA. The CDR3 loop reads CSVGYRTGNTEAFF. As DNA, the CDR3 is TGCAGCGTTGGCTATCGCACGGGGAACACTGAAGCTTTCTTT. Using reference TRBV29-1 and TRBJ1-1 for the parts outside the CDR3, the full variable domain is SAVISQKPSRDICQRGTSLTIQCQVDSQVTMMFWYRQQPGQSLTLIATANQGSEATYESGFVIDKFPISRPNLTFSTLTVSNMSPEDSSIYLCSVGYRTGNTEAFFGQGTRLTVV.

This chain uses TRBV4-3 with TRBJ1-3, with 8 nucleotides matching TRBD1. J lost 4 bases, V lost 5 bases, and 7 bases had no gene match. Germline V gives CDR1 LGHNA, CDR2 YSLEER. The CDR3 extends over 15 amino acids. The DNA of the CDR3 is TGCGCCAGCAGCTCAGGACAGGGCTTAGGAAACACCATATATTTT. This sequence encodes CASSSGQGLGNTIYF.

This chain joins TRBV6-5 and TRBJ2-3, with 13 nucleotides matching TRBD2. V dropped 0 bases and J dropped 2; count of bases not matched to a gene: 2. The CDR3 sequence is 17 residues long. The germline gives CDR1 MNHEY, CDR2 SVGAGI. The CDR3 region is CASSYSGTSGVTDTQYF. CDR3 bases: TGTGCCAGCAGTTACTCCGGGACTAGCGGGGTCACAGATACGCAGTATTTT.

The rearrangement links TRBV20-1 to TRBJ2-7; D not resolved. V lost 3 bases, J lost 0 bases, and 6 bases lay in between. Per the germline V gene, CDR1 is DFQATT and CDR2 is SNEGSKA (reference sequence). This CDR3 spans 12 amino acids. CDR3 sequence reads: CSASVSSYEQYF. In DNA form, the CDR3 reads TGCAGTGCTAGTGTGAGCTCCTACGAGCAGTACTTC.

The chain is built from TRBV30 and TRBJ2-1; 8 bases align to TRBD1. V was pared by 8 bases and J by 0 bases, with 3 bases of the junction left unmatched. The CDR3 is 13 residues long. CDR1 GTSNPN and CDR2 SVGIG come from the germline V gene (reference sequence). The CDR3 spells CARTGSSYNEQFF. In DNA, the CDR3 is TGTGCCCGGACAGGGAGCTCCTACAATGAGCAGTTCTTC.

Points on this clonotype: One base away lies a much larger clone, so this may be a sequencing read error. The J gene is TRBJ2-7, the V gene TRBV6-5; perhaps TRBD2 as D (6 bases). In germline, CDR1 is MNHEY, CDR2 SVGAGI. V was trimmed by 4 bases and J by 4 bases, leaving 17 bases between them. The CDR3 is 15 residues long. The CDR3 protein is CASSCLNAGGYEQYF. The CDR3 DNA is TGTGCCAGCAGTTGCTTAAACGCCGGGGGATACGAGCAGTACTTC.

This clonotype was counted only a few times. The chain joins TRBV4-3 to TRBJ1-6; 9 bases match TRBD1. CDR1 is LGHNA, CDR2 YSLEER, per germline. Losses at the gene ends were 1 base for V and 10 bases for J; bases not matched to a gene: 8. The CDR3 totals 16 residues. The CDR3 DNA is TGCGCCAGCAGCCAAGGCTCCGGGACAGGGACATCACCCCTCCACTTT. Translated, it gives CASSQGSGTGTSPLHF.

Note on this clonotype: A read error may explain this, as a much larger clone is one base away. The chain is built from TRBV5-1 and TRBJ2-7; D remains unclear. Germline V gene sequence: CDR1 SGHRS, CDR2 YFSETQ. The germline V and J ends were trimmed by 3 bases and 3 bases, with 13 bases remaining between them. The CDR3 spans 14 residues. CDR3 nucleotide sequence: TGCGCCAGCAGCTCTCCCAGGACGGACTACGAGCAGTACTTC. It specifies CASSSPRTDYEQYF. Full variable domain (rest looked up from reference TRBV5-1 and TRBJ2-7): KAGVTQTPRYLIKTRGQQVTLSCSPISGHRSVSWYQQTPGQGLQFLFEYFSETQRNKGNFPGRFSGRQFSNSRSEMNVSTLELGDSALYLCASSSPRTDYEQYFGPGTRLTVT.